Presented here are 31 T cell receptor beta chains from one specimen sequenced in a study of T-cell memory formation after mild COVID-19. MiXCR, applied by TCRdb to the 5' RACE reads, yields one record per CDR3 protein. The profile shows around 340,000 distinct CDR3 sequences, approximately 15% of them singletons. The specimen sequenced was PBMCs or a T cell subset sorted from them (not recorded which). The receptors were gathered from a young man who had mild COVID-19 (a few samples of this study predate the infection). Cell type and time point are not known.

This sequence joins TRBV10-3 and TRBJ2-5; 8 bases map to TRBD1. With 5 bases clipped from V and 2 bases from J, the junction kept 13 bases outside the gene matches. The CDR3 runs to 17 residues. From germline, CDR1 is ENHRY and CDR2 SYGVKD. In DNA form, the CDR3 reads TGTGCCATCAGTCCCCACCGCCGACAGGGGAGGCAAGAGACCCAGTACTTC. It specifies CAISPHRRQGRQETQYF.

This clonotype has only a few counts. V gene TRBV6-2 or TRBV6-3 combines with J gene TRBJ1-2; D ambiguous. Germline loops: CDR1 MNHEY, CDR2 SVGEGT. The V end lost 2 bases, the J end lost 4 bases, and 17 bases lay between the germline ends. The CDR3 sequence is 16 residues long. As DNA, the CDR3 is TGTGCCAGCAGTTACACGACCGGGGAAAATTTCTATGGCTACACCTTC. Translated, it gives CASSYTTGENFYGYTF.

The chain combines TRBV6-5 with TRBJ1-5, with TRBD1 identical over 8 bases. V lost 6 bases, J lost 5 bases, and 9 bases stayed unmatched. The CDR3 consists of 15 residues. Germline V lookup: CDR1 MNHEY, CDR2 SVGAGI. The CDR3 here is CASSPFQGAHQPQHF. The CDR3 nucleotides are TGTGCCAGCAGCCCATTTCAGGGGGCGCATCAGCCCCAGCATTTT.

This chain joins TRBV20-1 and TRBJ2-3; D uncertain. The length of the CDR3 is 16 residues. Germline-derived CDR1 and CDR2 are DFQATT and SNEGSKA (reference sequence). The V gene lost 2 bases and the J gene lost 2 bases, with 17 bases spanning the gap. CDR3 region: CSARLPNALSTDTQYF. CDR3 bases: TGCAGTGCTAGACTGCCGAATGCCCTCTCCACAGATACGCAGTATTTT.

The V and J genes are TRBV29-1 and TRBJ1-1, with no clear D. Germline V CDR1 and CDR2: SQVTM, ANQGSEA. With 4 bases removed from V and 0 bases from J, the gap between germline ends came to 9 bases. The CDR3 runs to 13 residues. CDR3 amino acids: CSVGRMMNTEAFF. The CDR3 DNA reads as TGCAGCGTTGGTCGAATGATGAACACTGAAGCTTTCTTT.

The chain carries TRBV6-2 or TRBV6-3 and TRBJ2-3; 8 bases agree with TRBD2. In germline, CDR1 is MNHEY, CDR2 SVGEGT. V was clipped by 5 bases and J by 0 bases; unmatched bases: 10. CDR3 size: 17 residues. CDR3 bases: TGTGCCAGCAGTGACCTAAAAGCGGGGGCCAGCACAGATACGCAGTATTTT. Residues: CASSDLKAGASTDTQYF.

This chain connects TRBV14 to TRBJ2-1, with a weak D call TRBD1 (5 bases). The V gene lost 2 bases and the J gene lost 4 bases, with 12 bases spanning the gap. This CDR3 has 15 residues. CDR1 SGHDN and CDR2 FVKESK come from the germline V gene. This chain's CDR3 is CASSQSPGLYNEQFF. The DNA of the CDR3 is TGTGCCAGCAGCCAAAGCCCAGGGTTGTACAATGAGCAGTTCTTC. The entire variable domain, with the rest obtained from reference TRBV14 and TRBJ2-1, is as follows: EAGVTQFPSHSVIEKGQTVTLRCDPISGHDNLYWYRRVMGKEIKFLLHFVKESKQDESGMPNNRFLAERTGGTYSTLKVQPAELEDSGVYFCASSQSPGLYNEQFFGPGTRLTVL.

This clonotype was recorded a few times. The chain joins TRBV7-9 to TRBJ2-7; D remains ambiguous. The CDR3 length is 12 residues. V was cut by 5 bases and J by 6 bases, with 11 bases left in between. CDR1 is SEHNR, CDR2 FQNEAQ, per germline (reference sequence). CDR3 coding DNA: TGTGCCAGCAGCCTGCCCGACACCGAGCAGTACTTC. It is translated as CASSLPDTEQYF. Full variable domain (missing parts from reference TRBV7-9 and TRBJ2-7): DTGVSQNPRHKITKRGQNVTFRCDPISEHNRLYWYRQTLGQGPEFLTYFQNEAQLEKSRLLSDRFSAERPKGSFSTLEIQRTEQGDSAMYLCASSLPDTEQYFGPGTRLTVT.

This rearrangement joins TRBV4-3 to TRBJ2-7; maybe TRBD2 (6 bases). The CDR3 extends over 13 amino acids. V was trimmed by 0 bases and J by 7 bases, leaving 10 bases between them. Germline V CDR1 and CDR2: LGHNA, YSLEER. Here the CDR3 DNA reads TGCGCCAGCAGCCAAGATCTCGGGGGAGAGCAGTACGTC. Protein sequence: CASSQDLGGEQYV.

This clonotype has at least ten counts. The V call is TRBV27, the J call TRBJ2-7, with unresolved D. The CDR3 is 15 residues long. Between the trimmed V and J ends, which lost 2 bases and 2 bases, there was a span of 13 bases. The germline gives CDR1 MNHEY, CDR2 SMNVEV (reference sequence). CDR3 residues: CASSLKLAAAYEQYF. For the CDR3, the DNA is TGTGCCAGCAGTTTAAAGCTGGCTGCGGCCTACGAGCAGTACTTC.

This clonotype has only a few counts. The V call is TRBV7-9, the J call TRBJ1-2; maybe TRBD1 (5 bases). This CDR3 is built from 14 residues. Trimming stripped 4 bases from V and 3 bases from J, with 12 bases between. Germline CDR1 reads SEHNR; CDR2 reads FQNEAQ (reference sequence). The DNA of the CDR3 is TGTGCCAGCAGCTCCGGGGGTTATGACTATGGCTACACCTTC. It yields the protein CASSSGGYDYGYTF.

DNA of the CDR3: TGTGCCAGCAGTTACTCATGGGAGGGGGGATTTGAGCAGTTCTTC. Its translation is CASSYSWEGGFEQFF. V and J are TRBV6-5 and TRBJ2-1; D is possibly TRBD2 (7 bases). Germline V gene data show CDR1 as MNHEY and CDR2 as SVGAGI. The CDR3 extends over 15 amino acids. The germline V and J ends were trimmed by 0 bases and 9 bases, with 15 bases remaining between them.

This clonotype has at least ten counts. This CDR3 reads CASSQSINSGNTIYF. Written as DNA, the CDR3 is TGTGCCAGCAGCCAGTCAATTAACTCTGGAAACACCATATATTTT. This rearrangement joins TRBV6-5 to TRBJ1-3; no clear D gene. V was trimmed by 6 bases and J by 0 bases, leaving 12 bases between them. Germline lookup yields CDR1 MNHEY and CDR2 SVGAGI. The CDR3 is 15 amino acids.

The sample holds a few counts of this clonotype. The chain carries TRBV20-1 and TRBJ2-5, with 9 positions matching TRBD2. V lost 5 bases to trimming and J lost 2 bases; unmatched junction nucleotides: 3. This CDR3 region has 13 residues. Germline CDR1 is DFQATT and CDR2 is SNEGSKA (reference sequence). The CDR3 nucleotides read TGCAGTGCTGCGGGGGGGCGGCAAGAGACCCAGTACTTC. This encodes CSAAGGRQETQYF.

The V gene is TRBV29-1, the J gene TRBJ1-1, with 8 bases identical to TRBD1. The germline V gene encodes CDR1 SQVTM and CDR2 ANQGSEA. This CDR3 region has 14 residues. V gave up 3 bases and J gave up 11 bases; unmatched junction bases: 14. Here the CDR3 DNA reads TGCAGCGTTGAGCACGGGACAGGAAACATTTTGGCTTTCTTT. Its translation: CSVEHGTGNILAFF.

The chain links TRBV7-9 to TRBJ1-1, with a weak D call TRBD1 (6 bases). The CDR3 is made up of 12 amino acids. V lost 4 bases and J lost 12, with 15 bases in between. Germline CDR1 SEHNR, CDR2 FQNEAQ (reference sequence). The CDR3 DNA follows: TGTGCCAGCAGCTCTCTGACAGGTACACCTTTCTTT. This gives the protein CASSSLTGTPFF.

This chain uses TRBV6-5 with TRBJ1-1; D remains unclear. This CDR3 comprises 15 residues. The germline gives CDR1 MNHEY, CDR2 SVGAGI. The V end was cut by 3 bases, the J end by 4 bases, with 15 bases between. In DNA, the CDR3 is TGTGCCAGCAGTTATTGGGCAGCAACGAGCACTGAAGCTTTCTTT. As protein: CASSYWAATSTEAFF.

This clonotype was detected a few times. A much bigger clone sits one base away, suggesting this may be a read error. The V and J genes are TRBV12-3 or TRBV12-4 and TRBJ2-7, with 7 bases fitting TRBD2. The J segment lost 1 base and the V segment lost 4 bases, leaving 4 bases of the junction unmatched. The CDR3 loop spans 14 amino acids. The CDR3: CASSCTSASYEQYF. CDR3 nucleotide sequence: TGTGCCAGCAGTTGTACTAGCGCGTCCTACGAGCAGTACTTC.

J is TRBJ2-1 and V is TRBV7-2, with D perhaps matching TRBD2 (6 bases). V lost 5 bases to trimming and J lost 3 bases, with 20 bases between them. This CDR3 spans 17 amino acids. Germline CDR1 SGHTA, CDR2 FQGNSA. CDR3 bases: TGTGCCAGCAGCCCCACTCGCCGGGGGTCGGGCTACAATGAGCAGTTCTTC. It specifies CASSPTRRGSGYNEQFF.

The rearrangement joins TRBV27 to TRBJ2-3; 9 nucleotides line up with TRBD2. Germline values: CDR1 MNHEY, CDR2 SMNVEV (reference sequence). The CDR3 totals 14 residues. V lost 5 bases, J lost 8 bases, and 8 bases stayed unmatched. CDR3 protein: CASSRSGGRGTQYF. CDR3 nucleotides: TGTGCCAGCAGTCGAAGCGGGGGGAGGGGTACGCAGTATTTT.

The CDR3 is CASRGVAPDTQYF. Written as DNA, the CDR3 is TGTGCCAGCCGAGGGGTTGCCCCGGATACGCAGTATTTT. This chain links TRBV11-2 with TRBJ2-3; D may correspond to TRBD1 or TRBD2 (5 bases each). The CDR3 has 13 amino acids. The germline V and J ends were trimmed by 8 bases and 6 bases, with 15 bases remaining between them. The germline CDR1 and CDR2 sequences are SGHAT and FQNNGV. The complete variable domain, with remaining parts taken from reference TRBV11-2 and TRBJ2-3, reads EAGVAQSPRYKIIEKRQSVAFWCNPISGHATLYWYQQILGQGPKLLIQFQNNGVVDDSQLPKDRFSAERLKGVDSTLKIQPAKLEDSAVYLCASRGVAPDTQYFGPGTRLTVL.

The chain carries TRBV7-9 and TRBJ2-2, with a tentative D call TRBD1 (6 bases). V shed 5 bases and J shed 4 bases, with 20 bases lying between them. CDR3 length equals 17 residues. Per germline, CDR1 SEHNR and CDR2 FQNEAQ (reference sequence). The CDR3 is CASSPPQGIRGTGELFF. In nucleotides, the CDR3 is TGTGCCAGCAGCCCACCACAGGGAATTAGGGGCACCGGGGAGCTGTTTTTT.

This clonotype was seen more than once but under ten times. For the CDR3, the DNA is TGTGCCACCAGCCTCGGGGGCGAGGAGACCCAGTACTTC. The encoded protein is CATSLGGEETQYF. This chain links TRBV24-1 with TRBJ2-5, with D perhaps being TRBD1 or TRBD2 (6 bases each). CDR1 and CDR2 (germline): KGHDR, SFDVKD. V dropped 7 bases and J dropped 5 bases, with 13 bases sitting between them. CDR3 size: 13 residues.

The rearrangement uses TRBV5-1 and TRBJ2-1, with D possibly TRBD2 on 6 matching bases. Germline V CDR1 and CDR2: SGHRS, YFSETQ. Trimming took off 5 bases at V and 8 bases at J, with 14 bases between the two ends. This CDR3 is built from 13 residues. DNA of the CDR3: TGCGCCAGCAGGGCTCACACGGGGGATGAGCAGTTCTTC. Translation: CASRAHTGDEQFF.

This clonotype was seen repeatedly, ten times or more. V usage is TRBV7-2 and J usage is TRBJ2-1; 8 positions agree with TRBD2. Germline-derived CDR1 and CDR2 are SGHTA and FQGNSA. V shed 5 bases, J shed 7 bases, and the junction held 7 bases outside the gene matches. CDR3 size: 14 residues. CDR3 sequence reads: CASSPVGGGNEQFF. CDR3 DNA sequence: TGTGCCAGCAGCCCAGTGGGCGGGGGGAATGAGCAGTTCTTC.

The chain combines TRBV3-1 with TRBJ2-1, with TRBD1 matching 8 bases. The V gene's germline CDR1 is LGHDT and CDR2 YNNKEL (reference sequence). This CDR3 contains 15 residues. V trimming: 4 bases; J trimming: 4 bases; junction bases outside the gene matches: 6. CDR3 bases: TGTGCCAGCAGCCGCCAACAGGGGGGATACAATGAGCAGTTCTTC. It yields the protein CASSRQQGGYNEQFF.

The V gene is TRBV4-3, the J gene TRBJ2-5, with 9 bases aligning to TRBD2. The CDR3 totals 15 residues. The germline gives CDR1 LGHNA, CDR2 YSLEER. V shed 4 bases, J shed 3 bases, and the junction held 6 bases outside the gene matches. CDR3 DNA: TGCGCCAGCAGCCCGGGACTAGCCAAGAAAGAGACCCAGTACTTC. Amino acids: CASSPGLAKKETQYF.

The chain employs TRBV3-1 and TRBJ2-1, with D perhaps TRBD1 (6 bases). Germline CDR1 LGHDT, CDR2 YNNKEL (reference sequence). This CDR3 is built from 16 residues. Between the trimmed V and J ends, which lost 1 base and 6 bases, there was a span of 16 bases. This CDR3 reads CASSQGLGVQGNEQFF. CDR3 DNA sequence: TGTGCCAGCAGCCAAGGCCTGGGCGTACAGGGCAATGAGCAGTTCTTC.

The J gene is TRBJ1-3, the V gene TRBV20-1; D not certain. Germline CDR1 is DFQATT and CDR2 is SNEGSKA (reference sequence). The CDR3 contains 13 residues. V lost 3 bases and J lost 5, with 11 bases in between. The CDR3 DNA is TGCAGTGCTAGGGCAGTAAATCGAAACACCATATATTTT. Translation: CSARAVNRNTIYF.

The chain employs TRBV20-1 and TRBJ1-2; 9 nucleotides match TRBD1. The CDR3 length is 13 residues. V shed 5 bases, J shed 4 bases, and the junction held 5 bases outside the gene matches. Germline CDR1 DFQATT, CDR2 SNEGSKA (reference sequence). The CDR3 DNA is TGCAGTGCTTCCAAGGGACAGGGCTATGGCTACACCTTC. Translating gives CSASKGQGYGYTF.

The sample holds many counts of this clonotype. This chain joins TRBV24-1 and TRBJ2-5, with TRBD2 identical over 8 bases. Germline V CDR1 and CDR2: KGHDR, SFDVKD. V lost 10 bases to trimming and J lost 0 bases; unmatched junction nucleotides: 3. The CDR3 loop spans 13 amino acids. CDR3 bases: TGTGCCACGCAGGGACTAGACCAAGAGACCCAGTACTTC. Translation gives CATQGLDQETQYF.